A selection of T cell receptor beta chains follows, all from one sample in a study of CD8 T cells in Susac syndrome. In TCRdb, the immunoSEQ multiplex PCR reads were re-called with MiXCR into one record per CDR3 protein. The data show hundreds of thousands of distinct CDR3 sequences, about 94% seen once. Sequenced: CD4+ T cells from PBMCs. The receptors stem from a human donor with Susac syndrome. The CDR3 runs from the conserved cysteine through the conserved F or W. The D gene is left open where the match is weak. For some rows the clone size is stated as once, few or many, or as a class when expanded; others skip it.

clone_size	j_call	v_call	d_call	cdr3_nt	cdr3_aa
-	TRBJ2-5	TRBV5-1	-	TGCGCCAGCAGCTGGTGGGGAGATCAAGAGACCCAGTACTTC	CASSWWGDQETQYF
-	TRBJ1-2	TRBV18	-	TGTGCCAGCTCTCAGGACAGTATTGGTGGCTACACCTTC	CASSQDSIGGYTF
-	TRBJ1-5	TRBV6-5	-	TGTGCCAGCAGTTACGGGGGAAGTGGCCAGCCCCAGCATTTT	CASSYGGSGQPQHF
-	TRBJ2-3	TRBV24-1	-	TGTGCCACCAGTGACGCTCAGGGGACTGGTACAGATACGCAGTATTTT	CATSDAQGTGTDTQYF
-	TRBJ1-6	TRBV11-1	-	TGTGCCAGCAGCTTAGCGGCAACGGGGGATAATTCACCCCTCCACTTT	CASSLAATGDNSPLHF
once	TRBJ2-3	TRBV5-6	-	TGTGCCAGCAGCTCCACTACCCGACTCAGGTCGGGGGTAGATACGCAGTATTTT	CASSSTTRLRSGVDTQYF
few	TRBJ2-7	TRBV30	-	TGTGCCTGGAGGGGACAACGGGGCGAGCAGTACTTC	CAWRGQRGEQYF
-	TRBJ2-7	TRBV10-3	-	TGTGCCATCAGAAGCGACAGACTGGGAAACGAGCAGTACTTC	CAIRSDRLGNEQYF
-	TRBJ1-1	TRBV7-8	-	TGTGCCAGCAGCTCCGCAGGGATGTACACTGAAGCTTTCTTT	CASSSAGMYTEAFF
-	TRBJ1-1	TRBV6-1	-	TGTGCCAGCTTTAGGGGAGGGGGGGGGACGATGAACACTGAAGCTTTCTTT	CASFRGGGGTMNTEAFF
once	TRBJ1-4	TRBV5-1	TRBD1	TGCGCCAGCAGTGAGGACAGGGGGCCTATGGGTAATGAAAAACTGTTTTTT	CASSEDRGPMGNEKLFF
-	TRBJ1-4	TRBV6-1	-	TGTGCCAGCCGATTACCGGGCCGTAATGAAAAACTGTTTTTT	CASRLPGRNEKLFF
-	TRBJ2-7	TRBV27	-	TGTGCCAGCAGTTCGGACTATATAATGAGCTCCTACGAGCAGTACTTC	CASSSDYIMSSYEQYF
-	TRBJ2-7	TRBV7-2	-	TGTGCCAGCAGCCCAGACAGAGGGCCTCGGGAGCAGTACTTC	CASSPDRGPREQYF
-	TRBJ2-3	TRBV5-6	TRBD2	TGTGCCAGCAGCACCGGGGGGACAGATACGCAGTATTTT	CASSTGGTDTQYF
once	TRBJ2-7	TRBV5-1	-	TGCGCCAGCAGCTTAGAGGGTACCGACGAGCAGTACTTC	CASSLEGTDEQYF
-	TRBJ1-1	TRBV11-2	-	TGTGCCAGCAGCTTAGCAGGGGCCGGCAGGAACACTGAAGCTTTCTTT	CASSLAGAGRNTEAFF
-	TRBJ1-6	TRBV7-2	-	TGTGCCAGCAGCTCCGGGACACCTAATTCACCCCTCCACTTT	CASSSGTPNSPLHF
once	TRBJ2-2	TRBV9	-	TGTGCCAGCAGCGTAGCCCCCGGGGGCCGCACCGGGGAGCTGTTTTTT	CASSVAPGGRTGELFF
-	TRBJ1-1	TRBV9	TRBD1	TGTGCCAGCAGCGTAGCTTTACCTGGAGACAGGGGGAACACTGAAGCTTTCTTT	CASSVALPGDRGNTEAFF
-	TRBJ2-2	TRBV4-3	-	TGCGCCAGCAGCCAAGAGAGCGGTATGGCCGGGGAGCTGTTTTTT	CASSQESGMAGELFF
-	TRBJ2-3	TRBV4-3	-	TGCGCCAGCAGCCAAATTAAGCGGGTAGGAGATACGCAGTATTTT	CASSQIKRVGDTQYF
-	TRBJ2-5	TRBV20-1	TRBD1	TGCAGTGCTTGTGACAGGGGAGAGACCCAGTACTTC	CSACDRGETQYF
-	TRBJ1-5	TRBV4-3	TRBD1	TGCGCCAGCAGCCAAGTCCAGGGGGTTAGCAATCAGCCCCAGCATTTT	CASSQVQGVSNQPQHF
-	TRBJ2-5	TRBV29-1	-	TGCAGCGTTGAAGCCTGGTTGGGGGGCGCAGTGACAGGATCACAAGAGACCCAGTACTTC	CSVEAWLGGAVTGSQETQYF
few	TRBJ2-7	TRBV4-2	-	TGTGCCAGCAGCCAAGATCTGGCTACCGAGCAGTACTTC	CASSQDLATEQYF
-	TRBJ2-7	TRBV7-2	-	TGTGCCAGCAGCGCCGGACCAGGGGACGAGCAGTACTTC	CASSAGPGDEQYF
-	TRBJ1-1	TRBV18	-	TGTGCCAGCGCTGGGTTGGCGGGCACTGAAGCTTTCTTT	CASAGLAGTEAFF
-	TRBJ2-2	TRBV9	-	TGTGCCAGCAGCGTCGACGTGGGGGAGCTGTTTTTT	CASSVDVGELFF
once	TRBJ2-7	TRBV7-8	-	TGTGCCAGCAGCTTAAGAGGGACGGTAACGGGGGAGCAGTACTTC	CASSLRGTVTGEQYF
-	TRBJ1-2	TRBV7-6	TRBD1	TGTGCCAGCACCCAGGGGGGCCCATATGGCTACACCTTC	CASTQGGPYGYTF
-	TRBJ2-1	TRBV20-1	TRBD2	TGCAGTGCTGCTAGCGGGGGGGCTTACAATGAGCAGTTCTTC	CSAASGGAYNEQFF
-	TRBJ2-3	TRBV7-2	-	TGTGCCAGCAGCCCCCTTGCCCGCGGGGGCGGTGGAGATACGCAGTATTTT	CASSPLARGGGGDTQYF
-	TRBJ2-7	TRBV20-1	-	TGCAGTGCTAGTCTCCCCTCCCGCTCCTACGAGCAGTACTTC	CSASLPSRSYEQYF
-	TRBJ2-5	TRBV20-1	-	TGCAGTGCCACCGGGTCACCAGAGACCCAGTACTTC	CSATGSPETQYF
-	TRBJ1-3	TRBV2	-	TGTGCCAGCGCTACCATAACAGGGTTCTCTGGAAACACCATATATTTT	CASATITGFSGNTIYF
-	TRBJ2-5	TRBV7-9	-	TGTGCCAGCAGCTATCCGGGGGCTCGCCAAGAGACCCAGTACTTC	CASSYPGARQETQYF
-	TRBJ1-1	TRBV30	-	TGTGCCTGGAGTGTAGGGTTGTGGGCGAGAGCTTTCTTT	CAWSVGLWARAFF
-	TRBJ1-1	TRBV20-1	-	TGCAGTGCAAGTATACCGCGGGACCCGGGATCCCAAAACACTGAAGCTTTCTTT	CSASIPRDPGSQNTEAFF
-	TRBJ1-3	TRBV4-2	-	TGTGCCAGCAGCCAAGATTTGAGCTATGGCAACACCATATATTTT	CASSQDLSYGNTIYF
-	TRBJ1-5	TRBV6-5	TRBD1	TGTGCCAGCAGTTCTTCCGGAGCCCGGGACAGGGATTCTCAGCCCCAGCATTTT	CASSSSGARDRDSQPQHF
few	TRBJ2-5	TRBV20-1	-	TGCAGTGCTAGGGCCCCCGGGGAGACCCAGTACTTC	CSARAPGETQYF
-	TRBJ2-7	TRBV10-3	TRBD2	TGTGCCATCAGTGCTTCGGGGGGGGGCGAGCAGTACTTC	CAISASGGGEQYF
-	TRBJ2-5	TRBV30	-	TGTGCCTGGAGTGACCTGGGCCTTCGTGAGACCCAGTACTTC	CAWSDLGLRETQYF
-	TRBJ2-5	TRBV9	-	TGTGCCAGCAGCGACGCTGGGAGGCAAGAGACCCAGTACTTC	CASSDAGRQETQYF
-	TRBJ1-5	TRBV28	-	TGTGCCAGCAGTTTGAGTGGGGGAGGGCTCAATCAGCCCCAGCATTTT	CASSLSGGGLNQPQHF
-	TRBJ1-1	TRBV29-1	-	TGCAGCGCCCACACCGGGACGGACACTGAAGCTTTCTTT	CSAHTGTDTEAFF
-	TRBJ1-2	TRBV2	TRBD1	TGTGCCAGCACAAGGGACAGGGTCTCGTATGGCTACACCTTC	CASTRDRVSYGYTF
-	TRBJ2-7	TRBV7-9	-	TGTGCCAGCAGCTTAGCGAACGGGCCCTACGAGCAGTACTTC	CASSLANGPYEQYF
-	TRBJ1-5	TRBV7-8	TRBD1	TGTGCCAGCACCAGGGACAGGCTTAGCAATCAGCCCCAGCATTTT	CASTRDRLSNQPQHF
-	TRBJ1-5	TRBV24-1	TRBD1	TGTGCCACCAGTGACCGAGGGACAGGGGACAATCAGCCCCAGCATTTT	CATSDRGTGDNQPQHF
-	TRBJ2-4	TRBV20-1	-	TGCAGTGCTAGAGATAGAGGGTGGCGGGCCGAAAACATTCAGTACTTC	CSARDRGWRAENIQYF
-	TRBJ2-7	TRBV6-5	TRBD1	TGTGCCAGCAGTCGGTGGACAGGGTTCTCCTACGAGCAGTACTTC	CASSRWTGFSYEQYF
-	TRBJ2-5	TRBV24-1	TRBD1	TGTGCCACCAGTGAGACAAGGACAGGGGAAGAGACCCAGTACTTC	CATSETRTGEETQYF
-	TRBJ2-2	TRBV5-1	TRBD1	TGCGTCCCCGAGGGGGCCGCCACCGGGGAGCTGTTTTTT	CVPEGAATGELFF
-	TRBJ2-7	TRBV9	TRBD1	TGTGCCAGCAGCGTTAGCACAGGGGTCCCCTACGAGCAGTACTTC	CASSVSTGVPYEQYF
-	TRBJ1-2	TRBV7-9	-	-	CASSFGEGNYGYAF
-	TRBJ2-1	TRBV25-1	-	TGTGCCAGCACAGAATCTTACAATGAGCAGTTCTTC	CASTESYNEQFF
once	TRBJ2-1	TRBV5-4	-	TGTGCCAGCAGCTTGCCGGGCCGGGTTGGTGAGCAGTTCTTC	CASSLPGRVGEQFF